The clone carrying this T cell receptor (beta chain) has a count of ten or more. What it recognizes is unknown. It was RNA transcripts that yielded the amplified TCR beta CDR3 regions. Researchers ran a first-round RT-PCR on the TCR CDR3 using the HTBI primer set. From the multiplex PCR reads, TCRdb called clonotypes with MiXCR, one entry per CDR3 protein. The sample shows about 600,000 distinct CDR3 sequences, approximately 15% of them seen only once. Ophthalmopathy patients had moderate-to-severe active disease, CAS ≥3, NOSPECS ≥4, and disease duration under 3 months. Exclusion followed for patients with uncontrolled infection, other autoimmune disease, pregnancy or lactation. Diagnoses rested on clinical symptoms, serum thyroxine and TRAb, thyroid ultrasound and orbital computed tomography. The source of the sample is a study of T cells in Graves' hyperthyroidism and ophthalmopathy. Whole-study results and caveats: Separation of ophthalmopathy from stable hyperthyroidism was achieved by a 13 V-J model.

The CDR3 contains 15 residues. Trimming removed 2 bases from V and 1 base from J, with 12 bases in between. Germline V gene sequence: CDR1 MNHNS, CDR2 SASEGT. The sequenced sample was blood. The sequence was obtained from a woman in her forties with Graves' ophthalmopathy. V is TRBV6-1 and J is TRBJ2-7; no definite D call. CDR3 protein: CASSEIHRVSYEQYF. In nucleotides, the CDR3 is TGTGCCAGCAGTGAAATTCACCGGGTTTCCTACGAGCAGTACTTC.